Each of the 4 T cell receptor beta chains below was sequenced from the same sample in a study of blood T cell repertoires in COVID-19. The table came from immunoSEQ multiplex PCR; TCRdb's copy has only in-frame clones and leaves some out. The sample includes tens of thousands of clones, roughly 75% of them seen just once. Sequenced sample: peripheral blood. These receptors originate from a man in his 70s with acute or convalescent COVID-19.

A few counts support this clone. The chain uses TRBV7-2 and TRBJ1-2, with D unclear. Germline assignment: CDR1 SGHTA and CDR2 FQGNSA. The V end was cut by 5 bases, the J end by 2 bases, with 18 bases between. The CDR3 is 16 amino acids. This chain's CDR3 is CASSPQSGSPNYGYTF. Written as DNA, the CDR3 is TGTGCCAGCAGCCCGCAATCAGGTTCGCCCAACTATGGCTACACCTTC.

Only one count was recorded for this clone. V gene TRBV4-3 combines with J gene TRBJ1-2; 8 positions agree with TRBD1. Trimming removed 1 base from V and 3 bases from J; junction bases left unmatched: 7. The length of the CDR3 is 16 residues. CDR1 is LGHNA, CDR2 YSLEER, per germline. This CDR3 reads CASSQGLGQGYYGYTF. CDR3 nucleotide sequence: TGCGCCAGCAGCCAAGGATTAGGACAGGGCTACTATGGCTACACCTTC.

The chain recombines TRBV5-1 with TRBJ1-1; 7 nucleotides match TRBD1. This CDR3 comprises 16 residues. Germline lookup yields CDR1 SGHRS and CDR2 YFSETQ. The V segment lost 0 bases and the J segment 1 base; nucleotides outside the gene matches: 6. As DNA, the CDR3 is TGCGCCAGCAGCTTGGCCAGGGGGTTCAGGAACACTGAAGCTTTCTTT. This codes for CASSLARGFRNTEAFF.

CDR3 coding DNA: TGTGCCAGCAGCTACAGGGGCAAGCAAGAGACCCAGTACTTC. This codes for CASSYRGKQETQYF. The genes are TRBV3-1 (or the pseudogene TRBV3-2) and TRBJ2-5; the match to TRBD1 covers 7 bases. After removal of 5 bases from V and 2 bases from J, the junction contained 5 bases not matched to a gene. The CDR3 is 14 residues long. CDR1 and CDR2 from the germline V gene are LGHDT and YNNKEL (reference sequence).